This T cell receptor (beta chain) was captured in a study of blood T cell repertoires in COVID-19. On the study more broadly: COVID-19 samples collected from the United States, Italy and Spain covered acute and convalescent phases. The analysed material was cDNA or gDNA that came from T cells, B-cell-depleted T cells, or PBMCs.

In the source study's methods: The assay estimated nucleated cells by amplifying reference gene primers. Repertoires were generated with immunoSEQ multiplex PCR, while TCRdb's copy carries only in-frame clones and drops some. V, J and clone size were drawn from that table, and D and trimming were deduced from the DNA. The sample carries around 200,000 clones, approximately 90% recorded once. The V and J ends lost 6 bases and 4 bases, in that order; junction bases with no gene match: 8. The CDR3 has 15 residues. Germline V gives CDR1 MNHEY, CDR2 SVGAGI. The genes are TRBV6-5 and TRBJ1-5; the match to TRBD1 covers 8 bases. The sequenced sample was peripheral blood. The clonotype comes from a man in his sixties who had recovered from COVID-19. CDR3 sequence: CASRKDREFNQPQHF. The CDR3 nucleotides are TGTGCCAGCAGGAAGGACAGGGAGTTTAATCAGCCCCAGCATTTT.